These T cell receptor beta chains were read from a single sample in a study of metastatic and nonmetastatic thyroid tumors. TCRdb reanalyzed the PCR reads via MiXCR. The sample holds approximately 39,000 clones, 20% to 25% seen once. The sample comprised blood. Receptors were obtained from a female donor with papillary thyroid cancer or a benign thyroid nodule (not recorded which). Some clones in this sample may be carry-over from other donors' samples. Each CDR3 is given with its conserved first and last residue. Fields, in order: D gene, V gene, J gene, CDR3 protein. The D gene is left open where the match is weak.

>-|TRBV2|TRBJ2-1
CASGISAGPNEQFF
>TRBD1|TRBV20-1|TRBJ1-5
CSARDARGNQPQHF
>-|TRBV20-1|TRBJ2-5
CSVGVQETQYF
>TRBD2|TRBV4-2|TRBJ2-1
CASSQDFGAGPNEQFF
>TRBD1|TRBV10-3|TRBJ2-7
CAISESPGQGFDEQYF
>TRBD1|TRBV30|TRBJ2-7
CAWSGLRGQGFYEQYF
>-|TRBV28|TRBJ1-1
CASLATNLVGNTEAFF
>TRBD2|TRBV30|TRBJ2-1
CAWRGTGTSGRGEQFF
>-|TRBV14|TRBJ2-3
CASSQLGTHDTQYF
>TRBD2|TRBV20-1|TRBJ2-7
CSARPLAGEVYEQYF
>TRBD2|TRBV19|TRBJ2-1
CASRGVAGGPYNEQFF
>TRBD1|TRBV7-2|TRBJ1-2
CASSSTGDYGYTF
>-|TRBV7-3|TRBJ1-1
CVSSLTRQGNCGTEAFF
>-|TRBV7-9|TRBJ2-5
CASSLDQLGTQYF
>-|TRBV6-1|TRBJ1-2
CASAQGAYGYTF
>-|TRBV20-1|TRBJ2-7
CSARMGGEQYF
>-|TRBV14|TRBJ2-2
CASSPRQGYAGELFF
>-|TRBV5-8|TRBJ2-7
CAGSFGGRGDEQYF